The subject of this entry is one T cell receptor beta chain. Donation came from healthy HIV-negative adults that had no recent acute infections or vaccinations. CDR3 size: 14 residues. Trimming removed 4 bases from V and 4 bases from J; junction bases left unmatched: 7. CDR1 is MNHEY and CDR2 is SVGAGI in the germline V gene. The data derive from a study of shared clonotypes between healthy human individuals. The repertoire was sequenced with immunoSEQ multiplex PCR; TCRdb's copy has only in-frame clones and lacks some. This table has about 2.3 million clones, under 95% appearing once. This chain connects TRBV6-5 to TRBJ2-7; TRBD1 agrees at 7 bases. This sequence was found in a man younger than 30 in good health. Some clones in this sample may be carry-over from other donors' samples. The material sequenced was naive CD4+ T cells from PBMCs. Subset indicated: CD45RA+ positively selected. The CDR3 sequence: CASSFRDRKYEQYF. DNA of the CDR3: TGTGCCAGCAGTTTCCGGGACAGAAAATACGAGCAGTACTTC.